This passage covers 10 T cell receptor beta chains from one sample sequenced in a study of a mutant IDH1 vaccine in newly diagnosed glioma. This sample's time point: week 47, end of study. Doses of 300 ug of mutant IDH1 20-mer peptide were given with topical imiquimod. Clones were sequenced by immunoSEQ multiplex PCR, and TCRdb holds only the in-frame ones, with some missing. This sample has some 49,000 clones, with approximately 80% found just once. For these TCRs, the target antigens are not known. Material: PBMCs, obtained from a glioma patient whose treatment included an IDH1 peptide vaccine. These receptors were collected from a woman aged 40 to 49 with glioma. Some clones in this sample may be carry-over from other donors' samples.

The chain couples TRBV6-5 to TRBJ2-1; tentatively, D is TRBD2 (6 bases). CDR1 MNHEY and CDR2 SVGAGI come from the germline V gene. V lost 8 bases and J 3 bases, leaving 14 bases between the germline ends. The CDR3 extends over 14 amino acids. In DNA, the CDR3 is TGTGCCAGCTCTACGGGGGAACACTACAATGAGCAGTTCTTC. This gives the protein CASSTGEHYNEQFF.

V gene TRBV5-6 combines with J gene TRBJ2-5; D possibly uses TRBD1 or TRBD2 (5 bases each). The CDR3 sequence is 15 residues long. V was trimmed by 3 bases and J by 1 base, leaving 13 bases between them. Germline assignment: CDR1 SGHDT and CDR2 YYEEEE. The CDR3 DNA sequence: TGTGCCAGCAGCTCCTTGGGGGTACTCCAAGAGACCCAGTACTTC. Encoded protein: CASSSLGVLQETQYF.

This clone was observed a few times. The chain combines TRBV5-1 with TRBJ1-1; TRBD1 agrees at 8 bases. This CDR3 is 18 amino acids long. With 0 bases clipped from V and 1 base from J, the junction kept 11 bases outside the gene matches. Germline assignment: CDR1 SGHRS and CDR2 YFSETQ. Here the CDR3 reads CASSLDWDRRETNTEAFF. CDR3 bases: TGCGCCAGCAGCTTGGATTGGGACAGGAGAGAGACGAACACTGAAGCTTTCTTT.

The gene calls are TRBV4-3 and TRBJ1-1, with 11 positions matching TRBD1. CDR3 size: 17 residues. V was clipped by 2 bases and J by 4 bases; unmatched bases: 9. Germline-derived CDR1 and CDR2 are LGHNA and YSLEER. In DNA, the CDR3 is TGCGCCAGCAGCCAATGGGGGACAGGGGGGCCAGGCACTGAAGCTTTCTTT. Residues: CASSQWGTGGPGTEAFF.

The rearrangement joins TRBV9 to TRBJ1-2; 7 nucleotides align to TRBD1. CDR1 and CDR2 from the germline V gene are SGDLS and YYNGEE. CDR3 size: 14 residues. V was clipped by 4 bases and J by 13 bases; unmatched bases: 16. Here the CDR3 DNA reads TGTGCCAGCAGCTCAGGCCCCCCGACAGGGTCTGGCACCTTC. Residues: CASSSGPPTGSGTF.

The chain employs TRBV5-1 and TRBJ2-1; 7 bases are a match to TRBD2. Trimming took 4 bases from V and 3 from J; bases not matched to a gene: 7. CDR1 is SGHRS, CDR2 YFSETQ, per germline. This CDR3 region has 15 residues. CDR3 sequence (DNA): TGCGCCAGCAGCCTAGCGGAGATCGTCTACAATGAGCAGTTCTTC. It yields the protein CASSLAEIVYNEQFF.

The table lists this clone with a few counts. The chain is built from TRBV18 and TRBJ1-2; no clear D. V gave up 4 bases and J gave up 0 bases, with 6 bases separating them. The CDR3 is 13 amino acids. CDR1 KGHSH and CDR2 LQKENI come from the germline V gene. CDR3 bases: TGTGCCAGCTCACAGGGATCTAACTATGGCTACACCTTC. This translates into CASSQGSNYGYTF.

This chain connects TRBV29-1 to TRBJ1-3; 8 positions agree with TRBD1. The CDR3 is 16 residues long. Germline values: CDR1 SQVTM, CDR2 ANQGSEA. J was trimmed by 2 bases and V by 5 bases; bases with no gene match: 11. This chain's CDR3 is CSVKSPGDRPGNTIYF. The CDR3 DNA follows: TGCAGCGTTAAGAGCCCAGGGGACAGGCCTGGAAACACCATATATTTT.

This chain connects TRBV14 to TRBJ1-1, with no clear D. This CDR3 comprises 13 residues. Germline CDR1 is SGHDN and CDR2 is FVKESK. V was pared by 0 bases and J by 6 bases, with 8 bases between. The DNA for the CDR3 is TGTGCCAGCAGCCAAGATCTAGAGTCTGAAGCTTTCTTT. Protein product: CASSQDLESEAFF.

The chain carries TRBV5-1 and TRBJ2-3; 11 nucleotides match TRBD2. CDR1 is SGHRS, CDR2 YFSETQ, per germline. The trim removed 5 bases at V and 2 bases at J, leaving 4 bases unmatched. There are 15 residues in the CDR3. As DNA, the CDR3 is TGCGCCAGCAGTCTAGCGGGGGGACCCACAGATACGCAGTATTTT. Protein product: CASSLAGGPTDTQYF.